This T cell receptor beta chain originates from a study of prognosis after radiotherapy for stage I lung cancer. Whole-study context: Median age was roughly 74 years (53 to 84) among 10 to 15 men and 6 or 7 women.

Investigators drew about 6 milliliters of peripheral blood at each of two time points. Genomic DNA provided the template from which TCR beta CDR3 was amplified by two-round multiplex PCR. The first round of PCR was done with primers that matched each TRBV and TRBJ gene. TCRdb reprocessed the multiplex PCR reads via MiXCR and lists one record per CDR3 protein. The table shows fewer than 40,000 distinct CDR3 sequences, with approximately 29% occurring only once. This CDR3 comprises 21 residues. Germline loops: CDR1 LGHNT, CDR2 FRNRAP. The V gene lost 0 bases and the J gene lost 0 bases, with 24 bases spanning the gap. Whole-study findings and limits: Where distant metastases developed, patients had lower Shannon entropy after stereotactic body radiation therapy. After stereotactic body radiation therapy, median unique TCR clones were roughly 6,900, down from 10,088.

This clonotype was seen ten or more times. Its target is unknown. The specimen was PBMCs, collected before or after stereotactic body radiation therapy (not recorded which). The chain links TRBV12-5 to TRBJ1-3; no clear D. The receptor was isolated from a donor older than 45 with non-small cell lung cancer. The CDR3 sequence: CASGLVSNISRPPFSGNTIYF. DNA for the CDR3: TGTGCTAGTGGTTTGGTAAGTAATATATCGCGGCCGCCGTTCTCTGGAAACACCATATATTTT.